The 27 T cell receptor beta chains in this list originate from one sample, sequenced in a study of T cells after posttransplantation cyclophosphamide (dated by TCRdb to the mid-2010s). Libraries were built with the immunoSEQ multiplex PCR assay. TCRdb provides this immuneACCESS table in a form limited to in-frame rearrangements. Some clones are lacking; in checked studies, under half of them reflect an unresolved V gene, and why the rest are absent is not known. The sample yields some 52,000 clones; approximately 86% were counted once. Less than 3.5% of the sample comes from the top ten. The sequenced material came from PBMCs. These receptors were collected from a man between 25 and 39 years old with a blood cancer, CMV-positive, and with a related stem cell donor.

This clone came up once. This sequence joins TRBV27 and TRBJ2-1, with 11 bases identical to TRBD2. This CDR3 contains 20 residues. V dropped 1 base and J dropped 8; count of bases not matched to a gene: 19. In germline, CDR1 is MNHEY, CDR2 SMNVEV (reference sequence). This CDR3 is CASSLWAPETSGRSLDEQFF. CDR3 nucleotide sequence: TGTGCCAGCAGTTTATGGGCACCCGAAACTAGCGGGAGATCGCTCGATGAGCAGTTCTTC.

CDR3 region: CASSRGTDSGNTIYF. The CDR3 region has the DNA TGTGCCAGTAGTAGGGGAACGGACTCAGGAAACACCATATATTTT. This chain joins TRBV19 and TRBJ1-3; D is ambiguous. CDR3 length: 15 amino acids. Germline CDR1 LNHDA, CDR2 SQIVND (reference sequence). Trimming removed 4 bases from V and 4 bases from J, with 14 bases in between.

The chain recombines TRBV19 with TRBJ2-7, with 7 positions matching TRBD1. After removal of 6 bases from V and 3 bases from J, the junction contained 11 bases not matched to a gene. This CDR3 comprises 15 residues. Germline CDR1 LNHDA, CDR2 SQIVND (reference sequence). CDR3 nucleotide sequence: TGTGCCAGTAGCCCGACAGGGACGTACCTCTACGAGCAGTACTTC. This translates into CASSPTGTYLYEQYF.

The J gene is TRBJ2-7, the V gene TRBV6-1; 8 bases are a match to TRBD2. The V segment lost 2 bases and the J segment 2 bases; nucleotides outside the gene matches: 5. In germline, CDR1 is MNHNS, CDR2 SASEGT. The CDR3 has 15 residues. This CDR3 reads CASSESLAGPYEQYF. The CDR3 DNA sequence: TGTGCCAGCAGTGAATCCCTAGCGGGCCCCTACGAGCAGTACTTC.

CDR3 sequence: CASSRRLNTEAFF. The CDR3 DNA is TGTGCCAGCAGCCGCAGGTTGAACACTGAAGCTTTCTTT. The chain recombines TRBV11-3 with TRBJ1-1; D not resolved. The CDR3 loop spans 13 amino acids. Between the trimmed V and J ends, which lost 5 bases and 0 bases, there was a span of 7 bases. Germline CDR1 is SGHNT and CDR2 is YENEEA.

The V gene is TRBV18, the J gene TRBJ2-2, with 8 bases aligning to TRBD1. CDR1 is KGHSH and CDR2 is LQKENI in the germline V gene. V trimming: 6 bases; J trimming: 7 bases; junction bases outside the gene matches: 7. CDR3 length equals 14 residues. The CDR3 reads CASSPQGAHGELFF. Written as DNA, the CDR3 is TGTGCCAGCTCCCCGCAGGGGGCCCACGGGGAGCTGTTTTTT.

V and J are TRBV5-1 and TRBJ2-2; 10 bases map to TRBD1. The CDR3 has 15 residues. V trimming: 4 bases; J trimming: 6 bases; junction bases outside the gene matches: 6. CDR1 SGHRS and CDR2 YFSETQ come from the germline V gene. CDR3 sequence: CASSKDRGLAGELFF. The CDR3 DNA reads TGCGCCAGCAGCAAGGACAGGGGGTTAGCCGGGGAGCTGTTTTTT.

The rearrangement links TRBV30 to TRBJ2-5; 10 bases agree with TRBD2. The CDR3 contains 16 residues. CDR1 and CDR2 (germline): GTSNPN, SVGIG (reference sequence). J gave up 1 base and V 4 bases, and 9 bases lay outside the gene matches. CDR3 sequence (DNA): TGTGCCTGGAAGGCTAGCGGGAGAGGGGTCCAAGAGACCCAGTACTTC. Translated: CAWKASGRGVQETQYF.

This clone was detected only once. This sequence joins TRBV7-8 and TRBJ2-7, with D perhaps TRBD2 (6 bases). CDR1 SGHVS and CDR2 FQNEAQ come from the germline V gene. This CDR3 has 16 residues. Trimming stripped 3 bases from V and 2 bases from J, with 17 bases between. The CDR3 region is CASSFQSSGGAYEQYF. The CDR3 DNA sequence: TGTGCCAGCAGCTTTCAGAGTAGCGGAGGGGCCTACGAGCAGTACTTC.

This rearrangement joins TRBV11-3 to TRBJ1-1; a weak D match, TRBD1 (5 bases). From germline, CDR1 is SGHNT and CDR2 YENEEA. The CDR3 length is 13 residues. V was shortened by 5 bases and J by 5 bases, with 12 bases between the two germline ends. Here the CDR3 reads CASSPQGWTEAFF. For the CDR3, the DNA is TGTGCCAGCAGCCCCCAGGGCTGGACTGAAGCTTTCTTT.

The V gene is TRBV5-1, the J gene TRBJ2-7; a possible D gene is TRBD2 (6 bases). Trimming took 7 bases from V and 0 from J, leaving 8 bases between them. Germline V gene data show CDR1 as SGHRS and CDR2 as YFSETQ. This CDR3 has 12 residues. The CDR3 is CASGTHSYEQYF. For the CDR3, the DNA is TGCGCCAGCGGGACTCACTCCTACGAGCAGTACTTC. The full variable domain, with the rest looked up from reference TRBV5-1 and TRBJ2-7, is KAGVTQTPRYLIKTRGQQVTLSCSPISGHRSVSWYQQTPGQGLQFLFEYFSETQRNKGNFPGRFSGRQFSNSRSEMNVSTLELGDSALYLCASGTHSYEQYFGPGTRLTVT.

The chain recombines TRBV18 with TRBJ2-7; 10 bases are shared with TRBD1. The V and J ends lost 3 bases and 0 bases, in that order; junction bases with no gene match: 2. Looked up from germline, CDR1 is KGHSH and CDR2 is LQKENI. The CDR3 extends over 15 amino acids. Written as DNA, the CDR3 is TGTGCCAGCTCACCGGGACAGGGGAGCTCCTACGAGCAGTACTTC. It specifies CASSPGQGSSYEQYF.

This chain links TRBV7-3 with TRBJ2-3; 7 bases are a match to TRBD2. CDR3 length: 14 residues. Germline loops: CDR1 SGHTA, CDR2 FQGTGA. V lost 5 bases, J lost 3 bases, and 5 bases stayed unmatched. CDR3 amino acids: CASSPWTRTDTQYF. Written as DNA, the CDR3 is TGTGCCAGCAGCCCCTGGACTAGAACAGATACGCAGTATTTT.

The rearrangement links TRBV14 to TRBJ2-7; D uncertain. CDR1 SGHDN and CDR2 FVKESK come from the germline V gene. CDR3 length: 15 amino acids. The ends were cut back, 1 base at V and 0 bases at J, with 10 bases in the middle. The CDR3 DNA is TGTGCCAGCAGCCAAGGAGATCTCTTCTCCTACGAGCAGTACTTC. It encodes CASSQGDLFSYEQYF.

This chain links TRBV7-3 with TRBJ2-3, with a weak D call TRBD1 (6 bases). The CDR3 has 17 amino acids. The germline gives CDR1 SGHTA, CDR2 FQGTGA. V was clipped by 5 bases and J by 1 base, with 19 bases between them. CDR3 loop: CASSPFAPRGGTDTQYF. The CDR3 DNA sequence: TGTGCCAGCAGCCCCTTCGCCCCCAGGGGAGGCACAGATACGCAGTATTTT.

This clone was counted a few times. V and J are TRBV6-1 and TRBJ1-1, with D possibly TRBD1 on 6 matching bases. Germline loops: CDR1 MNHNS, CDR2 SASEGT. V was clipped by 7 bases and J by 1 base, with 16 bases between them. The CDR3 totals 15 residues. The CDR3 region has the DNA TGTGCCAGCACGCAAGTACAGGGAAGGAACACTGAAGCTTTCTTT. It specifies CASTQVQGRNTEAFF.

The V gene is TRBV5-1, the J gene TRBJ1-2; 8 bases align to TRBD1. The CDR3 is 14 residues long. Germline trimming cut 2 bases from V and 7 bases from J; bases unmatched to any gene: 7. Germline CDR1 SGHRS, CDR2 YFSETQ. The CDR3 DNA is TGCGCCAGCAGCTTTCAGCAGGGGGCGGGTGGCTACACCTTC. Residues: CASSFQQGAGGYTF.

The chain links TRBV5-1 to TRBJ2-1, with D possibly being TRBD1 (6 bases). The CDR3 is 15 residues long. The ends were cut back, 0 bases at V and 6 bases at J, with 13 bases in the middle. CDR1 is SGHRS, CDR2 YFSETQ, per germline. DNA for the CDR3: TGCGCCAGCAGCTTGGGACAGGACCATATCAATGAGCAGTTCTTC. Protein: CASSLGQDHINEQFF.

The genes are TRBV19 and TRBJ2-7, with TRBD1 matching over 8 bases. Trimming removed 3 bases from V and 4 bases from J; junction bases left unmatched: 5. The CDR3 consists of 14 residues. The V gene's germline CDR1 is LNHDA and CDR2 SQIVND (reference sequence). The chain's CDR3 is CASSIGTGGYEQYF. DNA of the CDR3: TGTGCCAGTAGTATTGGTACAGGGGGGTACGAGCAGTACTTC.

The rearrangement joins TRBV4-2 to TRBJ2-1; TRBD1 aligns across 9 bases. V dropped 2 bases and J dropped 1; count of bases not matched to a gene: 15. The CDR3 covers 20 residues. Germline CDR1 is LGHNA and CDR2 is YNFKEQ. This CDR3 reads CASSQILGQGRGASYNEQFF. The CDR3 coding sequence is TGTGCCAGCAGCCAAATTCTGGGACAGGGACGGGGGGCTTCCTACAATGAGCAGTTCTTC.

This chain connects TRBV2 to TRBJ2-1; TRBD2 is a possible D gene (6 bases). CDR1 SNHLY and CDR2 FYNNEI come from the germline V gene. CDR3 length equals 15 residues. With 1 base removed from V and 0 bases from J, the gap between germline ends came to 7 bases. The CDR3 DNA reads TGTGCCAGCAGTGAAGGCGGGGTCTCCTACAATGAGCAGTTCTTC. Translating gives CASSEGGVSYNEQFF.

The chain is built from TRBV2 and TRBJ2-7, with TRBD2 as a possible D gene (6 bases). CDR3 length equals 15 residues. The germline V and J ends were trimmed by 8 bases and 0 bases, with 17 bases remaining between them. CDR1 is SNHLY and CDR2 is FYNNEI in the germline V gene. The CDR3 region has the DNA TGTGCCAGCGGACCAGGGACTTCTGACTCCTACGAGCAGTACTTC. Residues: CASGPGTSDSYEQYF.

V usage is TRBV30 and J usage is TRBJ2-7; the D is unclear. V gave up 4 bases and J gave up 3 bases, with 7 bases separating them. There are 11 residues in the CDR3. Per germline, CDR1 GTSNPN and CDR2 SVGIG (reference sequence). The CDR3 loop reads CAWKDNYEQYF. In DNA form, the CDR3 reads TGTGCCTGGAAAGACAACTACGAGCAGTACTTC.

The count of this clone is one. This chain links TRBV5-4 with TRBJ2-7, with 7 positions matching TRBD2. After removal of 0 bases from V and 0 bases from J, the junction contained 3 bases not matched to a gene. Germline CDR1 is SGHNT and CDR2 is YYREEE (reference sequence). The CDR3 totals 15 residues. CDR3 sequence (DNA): TGTGCCAGCAGCTTGGAATTAGCGGGCTCCTACGAGCAGTACTTC. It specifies CASSLELAGSYEQYF.

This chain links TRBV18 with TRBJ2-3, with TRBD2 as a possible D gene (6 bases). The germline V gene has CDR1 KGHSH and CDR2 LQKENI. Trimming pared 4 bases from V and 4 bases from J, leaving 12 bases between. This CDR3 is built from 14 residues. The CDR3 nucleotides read TGTGCCAGCTCACAGGAACTAGCATCAGATACGCAGTATTTT. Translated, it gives CASSQELASDTQYF. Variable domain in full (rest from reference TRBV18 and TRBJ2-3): NAGVMQNPRHLVRRRGQEARLRCSPMKGHSHVYWYRQLPEEGLKFMVYLQKENIIDESGMPKERFSAEFPKEGPSILRIQQVVRGDSAAYFCASSQELASDTQYFGPGTRLTVL.

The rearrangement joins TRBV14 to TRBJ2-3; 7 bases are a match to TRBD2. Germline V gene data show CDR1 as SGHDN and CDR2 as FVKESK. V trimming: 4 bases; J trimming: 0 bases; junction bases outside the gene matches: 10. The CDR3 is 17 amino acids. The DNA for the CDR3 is TGTGCCAGCAGCCGAAGACTAGCAATTTTTAGCACAGATACGCAGTATTTT. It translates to CASSRRLAIFSTDTQYF. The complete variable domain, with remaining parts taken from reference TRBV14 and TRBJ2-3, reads EAGVTQFPSHSVIEKGQTVTLRCDPISGHDNLYWYRRVMGKEIKFLLHFVKESKQDESGMPNNRFLAERTGGTYSTLKVQPAELEDSGVYFCASSRRLAIFSTDTQYFGPGTRLTVL.

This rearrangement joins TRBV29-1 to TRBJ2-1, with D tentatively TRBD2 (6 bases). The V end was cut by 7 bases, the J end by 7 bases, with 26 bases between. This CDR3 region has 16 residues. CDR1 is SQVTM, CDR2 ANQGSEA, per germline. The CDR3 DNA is TGCAGCGGCCGAAGGCCCGGGAGCCTGACGGGGAATGAGCAGTTCTTC. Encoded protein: CSGRRPGSLTGNEQFF.